This T cell receptor beta chain was retrieved from a study of shared clonotypes between healthy human individuals. Findings and limits, study-wide: What naive subsets generally showed was a larger estimated richness than memory subsets showed.

This clone was seen just once. As yet, its antigen is unknown. This CDR3 is 13 amino acids long. Germline assignment: CDR1 SGHNT and CDR2 YYREEE (reference sequence). V was clipped by 4 bases and J by 9 bases, with 11 bases between them. Using immunoSEQ multiplex PCR, the repertoire was profiled, and TCRdb retains in-frame clones only, with some absent. The sample consists of approximately 2.5 million clones, 90% to 95% of them appearing once. Input material: naive CD4+ T cells sorted from blood. The sample's subset: CD45RA+ positively selected. The genes are TRBV5-4 and TRBJ1-6, with D perhaps matching TRBD1 (6 bases). The sequence derives from a man between 18 and 35 years old in good health. CDR3 nucleotide sequence: TGTGCCAGCAGCACTCCGGACAGTTCACCCCTCCACTTT. It specifies CASSTPDSSPLHF.